This TCR beta chain came from a study of blood T cell repertoires in COVID-19. About this clone: This specimen includes other DNA sequences encoding the same CDR3.

V gave up 0 bases and J gave up 2 bases; unmatched junction bases: 3. The CDR3 spans 15 residues. Germline-derived CDR1 and CDR2 are SGDLS and YYNGEE. Produced via immunoSEQ multiplex PCR; TCRdb's table is partial and in-frame only. The data contain some 68,000 clones, 90% of them singletons. This clonotype originated in a man between 50 and 59 years old with COVID-19, enrolled during active disease. The specimen was peripheral blood. The rearrangement joins TRBV9 to TRBJ2-3; 7 nucleotides match TRBD2. The CDR3: CASSVVGGSTDTQYF. CDR3 in DNA: TGTGCCAGCAGCGTAGTGGGGGGGTCCACAGATACGCAGTATTTT.